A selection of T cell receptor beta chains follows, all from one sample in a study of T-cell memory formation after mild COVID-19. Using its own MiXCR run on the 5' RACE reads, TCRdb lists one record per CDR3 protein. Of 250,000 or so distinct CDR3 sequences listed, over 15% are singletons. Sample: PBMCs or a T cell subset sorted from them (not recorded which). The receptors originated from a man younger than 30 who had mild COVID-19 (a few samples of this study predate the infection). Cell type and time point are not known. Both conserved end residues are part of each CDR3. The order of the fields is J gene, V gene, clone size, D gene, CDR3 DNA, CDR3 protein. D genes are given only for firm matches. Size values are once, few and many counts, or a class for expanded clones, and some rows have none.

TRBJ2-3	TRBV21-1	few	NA	TGTGCCAGCAGCACGATAGGGCGACTAGCGGGGGTATGCGATACGCAGTATTTT	CASSTIGRLAGVCDTQYF
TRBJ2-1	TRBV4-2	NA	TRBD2	TGTGCCAGCAGCCAGGGGACTAGCGATTGGGGTGAGCAGTTCTTC	CASSQGTSDWGEQFF
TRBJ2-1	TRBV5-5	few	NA	TGTGCCAGCAGCTGGGACCCCGCCCGGTGGGTGAATGAGCAGTTCTTC	CASSWDPARWVNEQFF
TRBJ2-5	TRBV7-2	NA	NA	TGTGCCAGCAGGAATCAAGAGACCCAGTACTTC	CASRNQETQYF
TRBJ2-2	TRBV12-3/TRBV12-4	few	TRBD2	TGTGCCAGCACCCTCCCGGAACTAGCGGGTACCGGGGAGCTGTTTTTT	CASTLPELAGTGELFF
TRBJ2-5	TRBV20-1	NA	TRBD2	TGCAGTGCTAGGGTAGCGGGGGGGAAGGAGACCCAGTACTTC	CSARVAGGKETQYF
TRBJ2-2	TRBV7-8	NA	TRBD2	TGTGCCAGCAGTCCCCGGCGGGGGGGAACCGGGGAGCTGTTTTTT	CASSPRRGGTGELFF
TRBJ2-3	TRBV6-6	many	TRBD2	TGTGCCAGCAGTGACTCAACTAGCGGGGGGGCTGATACGCAGTATTTT	CASSDSTSGGADTQYF
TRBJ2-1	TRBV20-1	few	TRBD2	TGCAGTGCTAGAGATCTCGAAATAGCGGGGGGGCCTAATGAGCAGTTCTTC	CSARDLEIAGGPNEQFF
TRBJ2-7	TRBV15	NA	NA	TGTGCCACCAGCGCCGAAACAGGGCATGAGCAGTACTTC	CATSAETGHEQYF
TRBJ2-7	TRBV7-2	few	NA	TGTGCCAGCAGCTCCGTACTAATGAGGGAGCAGTACTTC	CASSSVLMREQYF
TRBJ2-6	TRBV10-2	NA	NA	TGCGCCAGCGGTGACAGGAACTCTGGGGCCAACGTCCTGACTTTC	CASGDRNSGANVLTF
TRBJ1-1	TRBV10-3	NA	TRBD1	TGTGCCATCAGTGAGGGACAGGGAAACACTGAAGCTTTCTTT	CAISEGQGNTEAFF
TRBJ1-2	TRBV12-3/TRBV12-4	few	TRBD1	TGTGCCAGCAGTGGGGACAGGGGGCGCGGCTACACCTTC	CASSGDRGRGYTF
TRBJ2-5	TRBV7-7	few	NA	TGTGCCAGCAGCTTAGCCCCGGGGCTACAAGAGACCCAGTACTTC	CASSLAPGLQETQYF
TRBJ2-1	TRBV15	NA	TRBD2	TGTGCCACCAGCAGGGCGGGGGGGCCGGGGAATGAGCAGTTCTTC	CATSRAGGPGNEQFF
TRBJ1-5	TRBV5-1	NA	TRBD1	TGCGCCAGCAGCCCCGGACAGGGCCAGCCCCAGCATTTT	CASSPGQGQPQHF
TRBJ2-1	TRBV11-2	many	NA	TGTGCCAGCGCCTCTGACCCGTCCTCCTACAATGAGCAGTTCTTC	CASASDPSSYNEQFF
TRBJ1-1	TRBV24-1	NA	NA	TGTGCCACCAGTGGGGGGGTGAGCTTTGAAGCTTTCTTT	CATSGGVSFEAFF
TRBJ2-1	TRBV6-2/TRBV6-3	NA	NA	TGTGCCAGCAGTTGGGGTCCCGCCTGGAGTGAGCAGTTCTTC	CASSWGPAWSEQFF
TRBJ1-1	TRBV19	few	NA	TGTGCCAGTAGCGGCAGGTCGACAGTGAACACTGAAGCTTTCTTT	CASSGRSTVNTEAFF
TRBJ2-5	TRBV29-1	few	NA	TGCAGCGTTCACCCTCAGATCCAAGAGACCCAGTACTTC	CSVHPQIQETQYF
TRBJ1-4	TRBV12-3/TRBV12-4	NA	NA	TGTGCCAGCAGCCTCTCCCCCCTAAAACTGTTTTTT	CASSLSPLKLFF
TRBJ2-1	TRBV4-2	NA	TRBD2	TGTGCCAGCAGCCAACGCGGGGGGATAAATGAGCAGTTCTTC	CASSQRGGINEQFF
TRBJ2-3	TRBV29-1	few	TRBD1	TGCAGCGTTGTTTCGAAGGTAACAGGGGTTGGAGGAGATACGCAGTATTTT	CSVVSKVTGVGGDTQYF
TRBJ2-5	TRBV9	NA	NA	TGTGCCAGCTCGGGACGGAGAGAGACCCAGTACTTC	CASSGRRETQYF
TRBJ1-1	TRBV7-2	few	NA	TGTGCCAGCAGCTTCTTTTCGTCCATCATGAACACTGAAGCTTTCTTT	CASSFFSSIMNTEAFF